This record looks at one T cell receptor (beta chain) sequence and its context. The antigen is not known. The CDR3 covers 15 residues. The germline V gene has CDR1 SGHTA and CDR2 FQGNSA. Primers used in a second PCR of about 6 to 11 cycles were a sample-barcoded 5' primer and a J-beta primer mix. Researchers report that a template-switch adaptor with 12 random nucleotides tagged each cDNA molecule. The study obtained at least 2.5 million CDR3-containing paired-end reads from every sample. TCRdb re-derived calls from the 5' RACE reads in MiXCR, one entry per CDR3 protein. The profile shows 850,000 to 1,300,000 distinct CDR3 sequences, around 43% of them singletons. The sample is drawn from a study of blood T cells in healthy people across ages. The study, taken as a whole, reports: Per million T cells, the diversity of TCR beta decreased roughly linearly as age advanced. Among long-lived donors, naive CD4+ cells were more numerous and diversity higher than in aged donors.

The chain couples TRBV7-2 to TRBJ2-4, with TRBD1 matching 7 bases. The J call may be mistaken, given a closer DNA end match to TRBJ2-7. The TCR originated in an older woman in good health. The sequencing input was blood. CDR3 residues: CASSYLRGNSYEQYF. CDR3 DNA sequence: TGTGCCAGCAGCTATCTCAGGGGGAACTCCTACGAGCAGTACTTC.